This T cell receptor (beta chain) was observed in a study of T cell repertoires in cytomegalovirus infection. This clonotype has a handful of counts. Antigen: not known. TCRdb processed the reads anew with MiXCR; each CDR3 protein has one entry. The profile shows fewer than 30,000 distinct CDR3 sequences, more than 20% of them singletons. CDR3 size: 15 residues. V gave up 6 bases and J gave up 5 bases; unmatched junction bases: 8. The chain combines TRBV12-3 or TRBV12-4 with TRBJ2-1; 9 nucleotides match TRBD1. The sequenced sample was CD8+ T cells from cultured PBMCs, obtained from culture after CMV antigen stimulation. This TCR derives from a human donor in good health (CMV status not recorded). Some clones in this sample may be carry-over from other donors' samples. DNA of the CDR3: TGTGCCAGCAGCCACGGACAGGGGCCCGACAATGAGCAGTTCTTC. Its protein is CASSHGQGPDNEQFF.